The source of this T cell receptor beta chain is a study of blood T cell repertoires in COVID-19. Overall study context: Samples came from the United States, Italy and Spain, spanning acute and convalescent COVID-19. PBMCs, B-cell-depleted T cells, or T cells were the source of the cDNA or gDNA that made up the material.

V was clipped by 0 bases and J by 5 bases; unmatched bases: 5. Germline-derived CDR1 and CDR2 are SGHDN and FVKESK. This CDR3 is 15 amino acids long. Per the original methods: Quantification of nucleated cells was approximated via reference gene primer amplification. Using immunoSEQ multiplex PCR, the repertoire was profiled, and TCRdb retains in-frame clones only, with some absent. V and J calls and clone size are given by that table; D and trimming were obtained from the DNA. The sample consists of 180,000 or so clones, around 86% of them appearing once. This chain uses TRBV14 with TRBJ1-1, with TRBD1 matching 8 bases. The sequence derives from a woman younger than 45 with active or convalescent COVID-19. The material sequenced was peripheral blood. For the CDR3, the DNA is TGTGCCAGCAGCCAAGAGAGGACAGGGCTTACTGAAGCTTTCTTT. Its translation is CASSQERTGLTEAFF.